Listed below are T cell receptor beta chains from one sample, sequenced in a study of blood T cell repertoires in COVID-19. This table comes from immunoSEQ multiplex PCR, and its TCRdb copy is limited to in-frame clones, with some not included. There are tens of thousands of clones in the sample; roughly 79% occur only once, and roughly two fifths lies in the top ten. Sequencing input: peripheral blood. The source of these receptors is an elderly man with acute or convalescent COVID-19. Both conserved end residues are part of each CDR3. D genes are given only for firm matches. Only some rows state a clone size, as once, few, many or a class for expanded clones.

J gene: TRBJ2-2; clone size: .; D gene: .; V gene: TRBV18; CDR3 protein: CASSRGYPNTGELFF; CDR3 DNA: TGTGCCAGCTCCCGCGGGTATCCGAACACCGGGGAGCTGTTTTTT
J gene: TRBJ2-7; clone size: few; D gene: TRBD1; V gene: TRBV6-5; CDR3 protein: CASSYRDSSFDEQYF; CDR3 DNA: TGTGCCAGCAGTTACCGGGACAGCTCCTTTGACGAGCAGTACTTC
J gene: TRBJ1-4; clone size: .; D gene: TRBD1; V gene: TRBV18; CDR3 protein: CASSLTSGQGTKGEKLFF; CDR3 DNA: TGTGCCAGCTCACTGACTTCGGGACAGGGGACTAAGGGTGAAAAACTGTTTTTT
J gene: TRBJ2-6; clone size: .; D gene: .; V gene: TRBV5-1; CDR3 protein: CASSLEVSGSGANVLTF; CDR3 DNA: TGCGCCAGCAGCTTGGAAGTATCAGGGTCTGGGGCCAACGTCCTGACTTTC
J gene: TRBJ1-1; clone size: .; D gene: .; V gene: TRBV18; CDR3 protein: CAGRVTHLNTEAFF; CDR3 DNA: TGTGCCGGGAGAGTCACCCATCTAAACACTGAAGCTTTCTTT
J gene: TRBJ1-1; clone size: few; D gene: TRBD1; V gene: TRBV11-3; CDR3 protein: CASSYGQGRSAFF; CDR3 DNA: TGTGCCAGCAGCTATGGACAGGGGAGGAGTGCTTTCTTT
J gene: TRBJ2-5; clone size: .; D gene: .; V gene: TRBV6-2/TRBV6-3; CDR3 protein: CASSFRTVPQETQYF; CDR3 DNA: TGTGCCAGCAGTTTCCGGACTGTCCCCCAAGAGACCCAGTACTTC
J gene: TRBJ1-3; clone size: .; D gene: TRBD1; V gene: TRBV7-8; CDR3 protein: CASSTTGTDGNTIYF; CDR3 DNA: TGTGCCAGCAGCACAACCGGGACAGACGGAAACACCATATATTTT
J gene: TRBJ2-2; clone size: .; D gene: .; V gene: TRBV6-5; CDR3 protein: CASSYSVWGAGELFF; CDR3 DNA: TGTGCCAGCAGTTACTCCGTTTGGGGAGCCGGGGAGCTGTTTTTT
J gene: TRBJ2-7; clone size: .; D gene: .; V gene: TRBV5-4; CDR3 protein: CASSLIGGEQYF; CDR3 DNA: TGTGCCAGCAGCTTAATTGGAGGCGAGCAGTACTTC
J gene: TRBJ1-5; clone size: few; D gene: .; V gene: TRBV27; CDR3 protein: CASSSGLRQPQHF; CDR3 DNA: TGTGCCAGCTCTTCAGGGTTAAGGCAGCCCCAGCATTTT
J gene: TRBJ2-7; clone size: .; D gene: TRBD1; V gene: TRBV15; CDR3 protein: CATSRGSDREYEQYF; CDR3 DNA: TGTGCCACCAGCAGAGGGTCGGACAGGGAATACGAGCAGTACTTC
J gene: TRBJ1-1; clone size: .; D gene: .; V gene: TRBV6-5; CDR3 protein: CASSYSGRMNTEAFF; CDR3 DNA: TGTGCCAGCAGTTACTCAGGCAGGATGAACACTGAAGCTTTCTTT
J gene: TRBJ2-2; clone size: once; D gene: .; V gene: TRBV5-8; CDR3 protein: CASKPSRTPKNTGELFF; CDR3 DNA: TGTGCCAGCAAACCGTCCAGGACACCTAAGAACACCGGGGAGCTGTTTTTT
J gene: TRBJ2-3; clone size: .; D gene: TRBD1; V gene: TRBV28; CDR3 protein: CASSLLGGSSDTQYF; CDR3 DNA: TGTGCCAGCAGTTTATTAGGGGGCTCCTCAGATACGCAGTATTTT
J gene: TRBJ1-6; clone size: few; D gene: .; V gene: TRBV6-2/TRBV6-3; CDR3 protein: CASSYSGANSPLHF; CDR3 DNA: TGTGCCAGCAGTTACTCTGGGGCTAATTCACCCCTCCACTTT
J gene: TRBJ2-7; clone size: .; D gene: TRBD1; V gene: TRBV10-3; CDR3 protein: CAISAGTGRLSEQYF; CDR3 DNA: TGTGCCATCAGCGCTGGGACAGGCCGTCTCTCCGAGCAGTACTTC